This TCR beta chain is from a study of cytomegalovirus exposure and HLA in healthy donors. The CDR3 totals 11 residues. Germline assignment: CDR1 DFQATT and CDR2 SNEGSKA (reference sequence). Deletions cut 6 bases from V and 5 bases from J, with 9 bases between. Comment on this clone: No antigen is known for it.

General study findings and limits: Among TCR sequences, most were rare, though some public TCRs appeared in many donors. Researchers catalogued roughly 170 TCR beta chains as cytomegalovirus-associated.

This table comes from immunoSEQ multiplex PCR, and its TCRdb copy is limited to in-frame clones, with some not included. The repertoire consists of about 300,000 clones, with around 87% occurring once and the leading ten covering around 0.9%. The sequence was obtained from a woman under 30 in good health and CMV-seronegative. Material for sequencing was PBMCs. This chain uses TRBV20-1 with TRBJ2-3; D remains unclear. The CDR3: CSAPLRDTQYF. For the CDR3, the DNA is TGCAGTGCCCCCCTGCGAGATACGCAGTATTTT.